The present T cell receptor (beta chain) was sequenced within a study of beta chain features in type 1 diabetes. Reverse transcription of all isolated RNA meant that expressed TCRB transcripts were sequenced. Mean read depth for naive, central memory and regulatory T cell samples was 3.5 million to 4.5 million reads. Method: immunoSEQ multiplex PCR; TCRdb's copy keeps in-frame clones and lacks some. This sample has 200,000 to 250,000 clones, with about 63% found just once. Every donor had blood drawn once into heparin, approximately 120 mL on average. Sorting based on CD45RO/CCR7/CD25/CD127/CD95/CD27 separated CD4+ naive, central memory, regulatory and stem cell-like memory cells. Sorted populations were all over 95% pure. CDR1 is GTSNPN and CDR2 is SVGIG in the germline V gene (reference sequence). This CDR3 is built from 14 residues. V was clipped by 2 bases and J by 0 bases, with 8 bases between them.

This clonotype was sampled from a man aged 30-40 years in good health. The specimen sequenced was naive CD4+ T cells from blood. J is TRBJ1-5 and V is TRBV30; no definite D call. The CDR3, as DNA: TGTGCCTGGAGTCGAGGAAGTAGCAATCAGCCCCAGCATTTT. Protein product: CAWSRGSSNQPQHF.